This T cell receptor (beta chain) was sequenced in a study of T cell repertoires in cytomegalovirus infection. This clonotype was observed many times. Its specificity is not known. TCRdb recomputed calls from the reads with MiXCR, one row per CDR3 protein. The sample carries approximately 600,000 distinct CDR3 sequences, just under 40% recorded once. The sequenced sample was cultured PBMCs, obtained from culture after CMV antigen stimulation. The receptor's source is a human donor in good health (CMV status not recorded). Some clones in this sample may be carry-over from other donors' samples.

The CDR3 DNA reads as TGTGCCAGCAGCTCCGTCGGAGCTAATGAAAAACTGTTTTTT. Translated, it gives CASSSVGANEKLFF. V is TRBV7-9 and J is TRBJ1-4; D unresolved. The germline V gene has CDR1 SEHNR and CDR2 FQNEAQ (reference sequence). This CDR3 region has 14 residues. V shed 4 bases and J shed 3 bases, with 9 bases lying between them.